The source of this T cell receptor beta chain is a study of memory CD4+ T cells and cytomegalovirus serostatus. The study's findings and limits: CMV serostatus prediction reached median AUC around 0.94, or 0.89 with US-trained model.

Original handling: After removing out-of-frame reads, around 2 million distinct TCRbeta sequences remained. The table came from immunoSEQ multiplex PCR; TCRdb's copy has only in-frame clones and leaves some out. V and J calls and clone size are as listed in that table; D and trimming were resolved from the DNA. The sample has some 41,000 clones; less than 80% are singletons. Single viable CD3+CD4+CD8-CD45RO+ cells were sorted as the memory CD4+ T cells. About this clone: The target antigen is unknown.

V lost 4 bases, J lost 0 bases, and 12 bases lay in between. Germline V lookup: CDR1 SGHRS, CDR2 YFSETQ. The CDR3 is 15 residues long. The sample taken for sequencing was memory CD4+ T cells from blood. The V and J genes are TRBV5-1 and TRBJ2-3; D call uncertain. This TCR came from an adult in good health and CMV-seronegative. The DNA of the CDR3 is TGCGCCAGCAGCGCTGGTGCCCTAAGCACAGATACGCAGTATTTT. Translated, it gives CASSAGALSTDTQYF.